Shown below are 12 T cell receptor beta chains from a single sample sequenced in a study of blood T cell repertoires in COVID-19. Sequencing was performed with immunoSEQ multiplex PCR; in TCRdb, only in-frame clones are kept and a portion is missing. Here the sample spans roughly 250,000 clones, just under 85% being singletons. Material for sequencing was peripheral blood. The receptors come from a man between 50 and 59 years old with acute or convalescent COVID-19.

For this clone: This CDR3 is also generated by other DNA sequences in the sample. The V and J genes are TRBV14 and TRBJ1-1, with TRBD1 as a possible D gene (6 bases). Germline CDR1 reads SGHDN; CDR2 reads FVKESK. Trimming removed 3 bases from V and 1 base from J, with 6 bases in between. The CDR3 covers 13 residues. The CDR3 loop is CASSQDRNTEAFF. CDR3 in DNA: TGTGCCAGCAGCCAGGACAGGAACACTGAAGCTTTCTTT. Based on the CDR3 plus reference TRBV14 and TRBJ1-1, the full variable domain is EAGVTQFPSHSVIEKGQTVTLRCDPISGHDNLYWYRRVMGKEIKFLLHFVKESKQDESGMPNNRFLAERTGGTYSTLKVQPAELEDSGVYFCASSQDRNTEAFFGQGTRLTVV.

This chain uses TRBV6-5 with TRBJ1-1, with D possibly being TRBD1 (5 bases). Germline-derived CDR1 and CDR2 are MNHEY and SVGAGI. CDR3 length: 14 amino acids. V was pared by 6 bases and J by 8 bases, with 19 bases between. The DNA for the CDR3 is TGTGCCAGCAGATGGGTACAGGCGGCCTCGGAAGCTTTCTTT. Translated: CASRWVQAASEAFF.

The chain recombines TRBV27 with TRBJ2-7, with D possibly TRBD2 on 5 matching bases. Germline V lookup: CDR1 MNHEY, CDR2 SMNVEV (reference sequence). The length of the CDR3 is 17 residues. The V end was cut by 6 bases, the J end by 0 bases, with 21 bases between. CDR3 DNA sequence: TGTGCCAGCAGCCTTCGATCTCCGGGGTTAAGCTCCTACGAGCAGTACTTC. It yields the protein CASSLRSPGLSSYEQYF.

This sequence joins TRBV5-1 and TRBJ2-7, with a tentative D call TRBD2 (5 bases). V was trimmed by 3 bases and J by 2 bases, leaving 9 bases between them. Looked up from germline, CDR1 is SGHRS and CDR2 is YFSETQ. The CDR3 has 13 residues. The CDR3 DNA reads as TGCGCCAGCAGCTATTTGGGAGCCTACGAGCAGTACTTC. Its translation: CASSYLGAYEQYF.

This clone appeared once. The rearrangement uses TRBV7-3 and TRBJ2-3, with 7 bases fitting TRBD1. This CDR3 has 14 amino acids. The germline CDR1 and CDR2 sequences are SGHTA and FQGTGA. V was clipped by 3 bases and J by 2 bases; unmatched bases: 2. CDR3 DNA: TGTGCCAGCAGCTTTACAGGGGCCACAGATACGCAGTATTTT. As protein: CASSFTGATDTQYF.

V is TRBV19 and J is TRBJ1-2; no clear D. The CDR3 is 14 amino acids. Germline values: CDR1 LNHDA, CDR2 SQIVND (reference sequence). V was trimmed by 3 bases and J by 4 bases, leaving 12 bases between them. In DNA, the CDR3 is TGTGCCAGTAGTATTCGCTCAGGAAGCTATGGCTACACCTTC. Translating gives CASSIRSGSYGYTF.

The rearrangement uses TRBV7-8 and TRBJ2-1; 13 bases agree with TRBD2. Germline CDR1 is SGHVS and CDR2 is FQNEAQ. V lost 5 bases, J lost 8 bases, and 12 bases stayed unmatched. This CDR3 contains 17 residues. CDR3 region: CASSPRTSGGLLDEQFF. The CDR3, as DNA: TGTGCCAGCAGCCCCCGGACTAGCGGGGGCCTGTTGGATGAGCAGTTCTTC.

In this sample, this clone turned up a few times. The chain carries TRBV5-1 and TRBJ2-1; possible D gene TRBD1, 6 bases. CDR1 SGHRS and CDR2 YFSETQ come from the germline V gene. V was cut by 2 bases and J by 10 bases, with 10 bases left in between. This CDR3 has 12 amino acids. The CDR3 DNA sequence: TGCGCCAGCAGCTTACAGGGTCGGGAGCAGTTCTTC. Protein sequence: CASSLQGREQFF.

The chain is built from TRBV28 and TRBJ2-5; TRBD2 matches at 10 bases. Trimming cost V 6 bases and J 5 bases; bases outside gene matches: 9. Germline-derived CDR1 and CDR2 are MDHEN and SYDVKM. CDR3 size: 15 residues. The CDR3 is CASRISLAGRETQYF. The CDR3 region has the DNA TGTGCCAGCAGAATATCACTAGCGGGACGGGAGACCCAGTACTTC.

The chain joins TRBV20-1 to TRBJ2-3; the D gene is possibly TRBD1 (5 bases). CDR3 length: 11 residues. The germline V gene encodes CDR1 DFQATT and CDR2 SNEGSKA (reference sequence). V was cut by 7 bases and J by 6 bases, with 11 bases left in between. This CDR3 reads CSVQGKDTQYF. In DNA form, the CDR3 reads TGCAGTGTGCAGGGAAAGGATACGCAGTATTTT.

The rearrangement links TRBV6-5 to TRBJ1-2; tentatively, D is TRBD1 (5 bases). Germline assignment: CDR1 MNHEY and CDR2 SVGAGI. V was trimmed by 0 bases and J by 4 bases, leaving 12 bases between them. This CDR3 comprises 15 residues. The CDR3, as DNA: TGTGCCAGCAGTTACTCGGGCAGGGCCTTCTATGGCTACACCTTC. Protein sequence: CASSYSGRAFYGYTF.

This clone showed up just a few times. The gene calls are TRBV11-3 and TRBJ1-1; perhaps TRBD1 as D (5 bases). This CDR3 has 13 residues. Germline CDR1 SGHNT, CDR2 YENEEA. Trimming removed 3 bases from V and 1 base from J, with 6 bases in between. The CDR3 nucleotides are TGTGCCAGCAGCTTTCAGGGGAACACTGAAGCTTTCTTT. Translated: CASSFQGNTEAFF.